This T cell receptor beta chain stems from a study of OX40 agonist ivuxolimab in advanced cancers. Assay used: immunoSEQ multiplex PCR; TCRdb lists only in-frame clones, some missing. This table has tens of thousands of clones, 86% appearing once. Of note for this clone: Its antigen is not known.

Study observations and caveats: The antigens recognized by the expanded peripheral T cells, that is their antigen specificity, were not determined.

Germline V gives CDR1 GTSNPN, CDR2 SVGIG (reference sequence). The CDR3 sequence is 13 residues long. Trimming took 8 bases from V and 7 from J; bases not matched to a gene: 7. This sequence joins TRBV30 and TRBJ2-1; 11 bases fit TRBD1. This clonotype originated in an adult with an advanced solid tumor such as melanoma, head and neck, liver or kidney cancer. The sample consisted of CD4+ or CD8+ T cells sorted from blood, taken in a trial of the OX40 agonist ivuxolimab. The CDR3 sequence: CAGWTGGLNEQFF. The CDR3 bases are TGTGCCGGTTGGACAGGGGGCCTAAATGAGCAGTTCTTC.